These 9 T cell receptor beta chains came from one sample sequenced in a study of cytomegalovirus exposure and HLA in healthy donors. The PCR made use of 60 Vbeta and 13 Jbeta primers. Libraries were prepared by immunoSEQ multiplex PCR; TCRdb keeps only in-frame clonotypes and omits some of them. Here the sample spans about 140,000 clones, 72% being singletons. The sequenced sample consisted of PBMCs. Receptor source: a man aged 50-60 years in good health and CMV-seropositive.

The chain carries TRBV7-9 and TRBJ1-2; TRBD1 aligns across 8 bases. In germline, CDR1 is SEHNR, CDR2 FQNEAQ (reference sequence). The V gene end was trimmed by 3 bases and the J gene end by 4 bases; junction bases not matched to a gene: 4. This CDR3 contains 14 residues. The CDR3 sequence is CASSFPGGSYGYTF. CDR3 in DNA: TGTGCCAGCAGCTTCCCAGGGGGCAGCTATGGCTACACCTTC.

This chain links TRBV19 with TRBJ1-5; 7 bases are a match to TRBD1. V lost 5 bases and J lost 4; bases outside the gene matches: 8. The CDR3 covers 15 residues. The V gene's germline CDR1 is LNHDA and CDR2 SQIVND (reference sequence). CDR3 coding DNA: TGTGCCAGTAGTTCCGGGACAGCCTGGAATCAGCCCCAGCATTTT. It is translated as CASSSGTAWNQPQHF. The entire variable domain, with the rest obtained from reference TRBV19 and TRBJ1-5, is as follows: DGGITQSPKYLFRKEGQNVTLSCEQNLNHDAMYWYRQDPGQGLRLIYYSQIVNDFQKGDIAEGYSVSREKKESFPLTVTSAQKNPTAFYLCASSSGTAWNQPQHFGDGTRLSIL.

The chain joins TRBV7-9 to TRBJ2-2; tentative D call: TRBD1 (5 bases). The germline V gene has CDR1 SEHNR and CDR2 FQNEAQ (reference sequence). Trimming removed 5 bases from V and 7 bases from J, with 11 bases in between. This CDR3 region has 13 residues. The CDR3 loop is CASSVRGNGELFF. In nucleotides, the CDR3 is TGTGCCAGCAGCGTTAGGGGCAACGGGGAGCTGTTTTTT.

This clone was counted between two and nine times. J is TRBJ2-2 and V is TRBV6-6, with TRBD1 as a possible D gene (5 bases). This CDR3 has 14 amino acids. Germline V gene sequence: CDR1 MNHNY, CDR2 SVGAGI (reference sequence). The V and J ends lost 7 bases and 6 bases respectively, with 15 bases between them. The CDR3 nucleotides read TGTGCCAGCAAAATACAGGAGCAGGCCGGGGAGCTGTTTTTT. This translates into CASKIQEQAGELFF.

The J gene is TRBJ2-7, the V gene TRBV7-2; 11 bases fit TRBD2. The germline V gene encodes CDR1 SGHTA and CDR2 FQGNSA. Trimming at V came to 6 bases and at J to 4 bases, leaving 8 bases not matched to a gene. The CDR3 covers 15 residues. The CDR3 loop is CASRPTSGRMYEQYF. For the CDR3, the DNA is TGTGCCAGCAGACCTACTAGCGGGAGAATGTACGAGCAGTACTTC.

The chain joins TRBV5-4 to TRBJ2-4; 8 nucleotides agree with TRBD2. V lost 4 bases to trimming and J lost 3 bases; unmatched junction nucleotides: 9. This CDR3 is 16 amino acids long. The V gene's germline CDR1 is SGHNT and CDR2 YYREEE (reference sequence). CDR3 coding DNA: TGTGCCAGCAGCCCCGAGGGTAGCGGGAACAAAAACATTCAGTACTTC. It specifies CASSPEGSGNKNIQYF.

CDR3 coding DNA: TGTGCGTCCCAGGAGGGGAATGAGCAGTTCTTC. Its translation is CASQEGNEQFF. V and J are TRBV2 and TRBJ2-1, with D possibly matching TRBD2 (6 bases). The CDR3 has 11 amino acids. Germline CDR1 and CDR2: SNHLY and FYNNEI.

The V call is TRBV6-1, the J call TRBJ2-5; 11 bases match TRBD2. Germline lookup yields CDR1 MNHNS and CDR2 SASEGT. V lost 4 bases and J lost 4; bases outside the gene matches: 8. The CDR3 is 16 residues long. The CDR3 is CASSGNTGTSGETQYF. The DNA for the CDR3 is TGTGCCAGCAGTGGGAACACCGGGACTAGCGGAGAGACCCAGTACTTC.

The rearrangement joins TRBV2 to TRBJ1-6; possibly TRBD1 for D (6 bases). V was shortened by 6 bases and J by 6 bases, with 21 bases between the two germline ends. CDR1 SNHLY and CDR2 FYNNEI come from the germline V gene. There are 17 residues in the CDR3. CDR3 amino acids: CASSPRDTGSFNSPLHF. CDR3 DNA: TGTGCCAGCAGCCCCCGCGACACAGGGAGCTTTAATTCACCCCTCCACTTT. The full variable domain, its missing parts supplied by reference TRBV2 and TRBJ1-6, is EPEVTQTPSHQVTQMGQEVILRCVPISNHLYFYWYRQILGQKVEFLVSFYNNEISEKSEIFDDQFSVERPDGSNFTLKIRSTKLEDSAMYFCASSPRDTGSFNSPLHFGNGTRLTVT.